This T cell receptor beta chain was sequenced during a study of circulating and synovial CD4+ cells in juvenile arthritis. Study-wide points: Circulating pathogenic-like lymphocytes shared a substantially higher fraction of CDR3 sequences with synovium than bulk blood.

Clones were sequenced by immunoSEQ multiplex PCR, and TCRdb holds only the in-frame ones, with some missing. The table lists roughly 32,000 clones, about 95% of them singletons, with around 0.63% in the top ten. Comment on this clone: The target antigen is unknown.

J lost 2 bases, V lost 5 bases, and 10 bases had no gene match. The CDR3 runs 18 residues. Per the germline V gene, CDR1 is SGHTA and CDR2 is FQGNSA. The specimen sequenced was CD4+ T cells from blood. The chain carries TRBV7-2 and TRBJ2-2; 11 bases align to TRBD1. This sequence originates from a human donor with juvenile idiopathic arthritis. The CDR3 region is CASSLTGTGGQNTGELFF. CDR3 nucleotides: TGTGCCAGCAGCCTAACCGGGACAGGGGGTCAAAACACCGGGGAGCTGTTTTTT.